The present T cell receptor beta chain was sequenced within a study of chemoradiotherapy in HPV16-positive cancers. Repeated repertoire sampling spanned the course of chemoradiotherapy. Method: immunoSEQ multiplex PCR; TCRdb's copy keeps in-frame clones and lacks some. The sample consists of some 11,000 clones, about 68% of them appearing once. This clone was recorded once. Its antigen remains unknown. The CDR3 contains 14 residues. Overall study results and limits: In HPV16-positive patients, HPV-responsive T-cell expansion tracked better recurrence-free survival. Candidate HPV-specific clones and E7-related TCR motifs grew in tumor during treatment.

The sample was taken from a patient who underwent chemoradiotherapy. This TCR was sampled from a human donor with HPV-associated anogenital cancer. This chain connects TRBV21-1 to TRBJ1-5. TRBV21-1 is given as a pseudogene. As DNA, the CDR3 is TGTGCCAGCAGCAAAGAGTTAGGGTGTCAGCCCCAGCATTTT. It yields the protein CASSKELGCQPQHF.